Listed below are T cell receptor beta chains from one sample, sequenced in a study of regulatory and conventional T cells in RAG deficiency. The method was immunoSEQ multiplex PCR; TCRdb's version includes in-frame clones alone and lacks a portion of them. The repertoire holds tens of thousands of clones, with approximately 90% as singletons. This sample was shared with a second study, whose subject was regulatory T cells.

Sequenced input: Tregs sorted from blood. These receptors originate from a human donor in good health. The CDR3 runs from the conserved cysteine through the conserved F or W. Fields, in order: clone size, V gene, D gene, J gene, CDR3 DNA, CDR3 protein. D genes are given only for firm matches. Clone sizes are given selectively: once, few, many, or a class where the clone is expanded.

NA	TRBV5-1	NA	TRBJ2-3	TGCGCCAGCCAACGTAACAGGGCTTGGGCGGATACGCAGTATTTT	CASQRNRAWADTQYF
NA	TRBV6-5	NA	TRBJ2-1	TGTGCCAGCCGGGCGGCAGGGAGCAATGAGCAGTTCTTC	CASRAAGSNEQFF
NA	TRBV6-6	TRBD1	TRBJ2-7	TGTGCCAGCAGTTACGAGGGGGCCGGGCAGTACTTC	CASSYEGAGQYF
NA	TRBV11-2	TRBD1	TRBJ2-7	TGTGCCAGCAGCCCTTTGTCAGGGGGCTCCTACGAGCAGTACTTC	CASSPLSGGSYEQYF
once	TRBV2	NA	TRBJ1-5	TGTGCCAGCAGTGAAGGGAATCAGCCCCAGCATTTT	CASSEGNQPQHF
NA	TRBV5-1	NA	TRBJ2-1	TGCGCCAGCAGACTCCAAGGGGGCAATGAGCAGTTCTTC	CASRLQGGNEQFF
NA	TRBV5-1	NA	TRBJ1-1	TGCGCCAGCAGCCAACAGGGTCCAGCTGAAGCTTTCTTT	CASSQQGPAEAFF
NA	TRBV6-5	NA	TRBJ1-4	TGTGCCAGCAGTTACTCAGGGAGACTGTTTTTT	CASSYSGRLFF
NA	TRBV7-9	NA	TRBJ1-6	TGTGCCAGCAAACAAGGGGGGGGGACGAATTCACCCCTCCACTTT	CASKQGGGTNSPLHF
NA	TRBV19	NA	TRBJ1-1	TGTGCCAGTAGTGTTGACGGGCGAGGCTCTGAAGCTTTCTTT	CASSVDGRGSEAFF
NA	TRBV5-1	NA	TRBJ2-5	TGCGCCAGCAGCCCCCGACCGACAGGTCGAGGGGAGACCCAGTACTTC	CASSPRPTGRGETQYF
once	TRBV7-3	NA	TRBJ1-1	TGTGCCAGCAGTCCGGGACGGAGGAACACTGAAGCTTTCTTT	CASSPGRRNTEAFF
once	TRBV7-9	TRBD2	TRBJ2-5	TGTGCCAGCAGCCTGGAGCGGGGTTGGTCCCGAGAGACCCAGTACTTC	CASSLERGWSRETQYF
NA	TRBV5-8	NA	TRBJ1-2	TGTGCCAGCAGCTTGGAAGGCCCCGCAACAGGGTCTGCCTACACCTTC	CASSLEGPATGSAYTF
NA	TRBV2	NA	TRBJ1-2	TGTGCCAGCAGTTGGCCGGATTATGGCTACACCTTC	CASSWPDYGYTF
few	TRBV9	NA	TRBJ1-1	TGTGCCAGCAGCGGCGACAGGAACACTGAAGCTTTCTTT	CASSGDRNTEAFF
NA	TRBV13	NA	TRBJ2-1	TGTGCCAGCACCTTGTCTTTAGCGGACTACAATGAGCAGTTCTTC	CASTLSLADYNEQFF
NA	TRBV9	NA	TRBJ2-3	TGTGCCAGCAGCGCAGGGACTCCCGGCACAGATACGCAGTATTTT	CASSAGTPGTDTQYF
NA	TRBV20-1	NA	TRBJ2-7	TGCAGTGCTGAGGACGGTTACGAGCAGTACTTC	CSAEDGYEQYF
NA	TRBV9	TRBD1	TRBJ2-2	TGTGCCAGCAACAGGGGTTTTTTGTCAGGAGGGGAGCTGTTTTTT	CASNRGFLSGGELFF
NA	TRBV19	TRBD2	TRBJ2-7	TGTGCCAGTAGTGGGACTAGCCGCAGCTCCTACGAGCAGTACTTC	CASSGTSRSSYEQYF
NA	TRBV19	TRBD1	TRBJ2-7	TGTGCCAGTAGTTGGGACAGCGCTACCTACGAGCAGTACTTC	CASSWDSATYEQYF
NA	TRBV28	TRBD2	TRBJ2-1	TGTGCCAGCAGTGGGGCCGCGGGGGGCTCCTACAATGAGCAGTTCTTC	CASSGAAGGSYNEQFF
NA	TRBV15	NA	TRBJ1-5	TGTGCCACCAGCCCCGGGAGCCCAAAACAGCCCCAGCATTTT	CATSPGSPKQPQHF
NA	TRBV5-1	TRBD2	TRBJ2-7	TGCGCCAGCAGCTCGGGAGGCCTCAGGGAAGGATCCTCCTTC	CASSSGGLREGSSF
NA	TRBV19	NA	TRBJ2-2	TGTGCCAGTAGTATCGGGCGCAGGGGTATGACCGGGGAGCTGTTTTTT	CASSIGRRGMTGELFF
NA	TRBV5-1	NA	TRBJ1-1	TGCGCCAGCAGCCCGCTCCCGTCGGGGAAGAACACTGAAGCTTTCTTT	CASSPLPSGKNTEAFF
NA	TRBV6-1	NA	TRBJ2-5	TGTGCCAGCAGTGAAGGGGGCGGACGCCAAGAGACCCAGTACTTC	CASSEGGGRQETQYF
once	TRBV6-6	NA	TRBJ2-1	TGTGCCAGCAGTTACCGGACTAACTGGCACCGGTGGGAGCAGTTCTTC	CASSYRTNWHRWEQFF
NA	TRBV7-8	TRBD2	TRBJ2-5	TGTGCCAGCAGCTTGCAGACTAGCGGGATATCCCAAGAGACCCAGTACTTC	CASSLQTSGISQETQYF
NA	TRBV5-1	NA	TRBJ2-5	TGCGCCAGCAGCTTGGGGGGAAGGGAGACCCAGTACTTC	CASSLGGRETQYF
NA	TRBV5-1	NA	TRBJ2-7	TGCGCCAGCCGGAACGTCCAGGGGGGGTACGAGCAGTACTTC	CASRNVQGGYEQYF
NA	TRBV29-1	NA	TRBJ2-1	TGCAGCGTAGTACAGGTTATTGGCAATGAGCAGTTCTTC	CSVVQVIGNEQFF
NA	TRBV2	NA	TRBJ1-1	TGTGCCAGCAGTGAATCGGACTCAGTTCGGGACACTGAAGCTTTCTTT	CASSESDSVRDTEAFF
NA	TRBV27	TRBD1	TRBJ1-6	TGTGCCAGCAGTCCCGTGGGACAGTATAATTCACCCCTCCACTTT	CASSPVGQYNSPLHF
NA	TRBV6-1	NA	TRBJ1-5	TGTGCCAGCAGTGAAGCCGGGATCAGGCAGCCCCAGCATTTT	CASSEAGIRQPQHF
NA	TRBV5-1	TRBD2	TRBJ2-7	TGCGCCAGCAGCTTGAATCTAGCGGGGGCCTCCTACGAGCAGTACTTC	CASSLNLAGASYEQYF
once	TRBV12-5	TRBD1	TRBJ1-6	TGTGCTAGTGGCTCGGACAGGAGGGTAGGATCACCCCTCCACTTT	CASGSDRRVGSPLHF
once	TRBV6-1	NA	TRBJ1-5	TGTGCCAGCGGCGGGGGCAATCAGCCCCAGCATTTT	CASGGGNQPQHF
NA	TRBV28	NA	TRBJ1-2	TGTGCCAGCAGGAGAGGAGAGTTCTATGGCTACACCTTC	CASRRGEFYGYTF
NA	TRBV19	NA	TRBJ1-5	TGTGCCAGTAGTATGCGGGAAGGGCACCGCAATCAGCCCCAGCATTTT	CASSMREGHRNQPQHF
NA	TRBV7-9	NA	TRBJ2-5	TGTGCCAGCAGCTTAGTGACGATATGGGGGTTTGGGGAGACCCAGTACTTC	CASSLVTIWGFGETQYF
NA	TRBV4-1	NA	TRBJ1-4	TGCGCCAGCAGCCACCTACCCGGTTCAACTAATGAAAAACTGTTTTTT	CASSHLPGSTNEKLFF
NA	TRBV10-3	NA	TRBJ2-3	TGTGCCATCAGTGTAGGACGGCTCACAGATACGCAGTATTTT	CAISVGRLTDTQYF
few	TRBV6-6	NA	TRBJ1-5	TGTGCCAGCAGTTATGGGGGTCAGCCCCAGCATTTT	CASSYGGQPQHF
NA	TRBV18	TRBD1	TRBJ1-3	TGTGCCAGCTCACCTCCGAGACAGGGTTCTGGAAACACCATATATTTT	CASSPPRQGSGNTIYF
NA	TRBV30	NA	TRBJ2-4	TGTGCCTGGAGTGACAGGCTAGTGTCCAAAAACATTCAGTACTTC	CAWSDRLVSKNIQYF
NA	TRBV5-1	TRBD2	TRBJ2-5	TGCGCCAGCAGCTTAAGCGGGACTAGCGGGCAAGAGACCCAGTACTTC	CASSLSGTSGQETQYF
NA	TRBV5-6	TRBD2	TRBJ2-1	TGTGCCAGCAGCGCAACATGGGGAGGGTCCTACAATGAGCAGTTCTTC	CASSATWGGSYNEQFF
NA	TRBV2	TRBD2	TRBJ2-3	TGTGCCAGCAGGCCGGGACTAGCGGGGGGATTGGATACGCAGTATTTT	CASRPGLAGGLDTQYF
NA	TRBV7-9	TRBD1	TRBJ1-2	TGTGCCAGCAGCCCCAACCCGGGACAGGGGACTAACTATGGCTACACCTTC	CASSPNPGQGTNYGYTF
NA	TRBV7-3	NA	TRBJ1-1	TGTGCCAGCAGCTTGCGGGACCAAGTAGCTTTCTTT	CASSLRDQVAFF
NA	TRBV9	NA	TRBJ1-6	TGTGCCAGCAGCGTAGGGGCATTTTCCCGGTCACCCCTCCACTTT	CASSVGAFSRSPLHF
NA	TRBV21-1	NA	TRBJ1-2	TGTGCCAGCAGCAAAGCACGCAAGATAGACTATGGCTACACCTTC	CASSKARKIDYGYTF
few	TRBV29-1	NA	TRBJ1-2	TGCAGCGTACACAGCCTCACGTATGGCTACACCTTC	CSVHSLTYGYTF
NA	TRBV6-5	NA	TRBJ1-1	TGTGCCAGCAGTTACCGGGTAGGGTTGCATACTGAAGCTTTCTTT	CASSYRVGLHTEAFF
NA	TRBV16	NA	TRBJ1-5	TGTGCCAGCAGCCGGAAAGCCGGGGCAGAGAGCAATCAGCCCCAGCATTTT	CASSRKAGAESNQPQHF
NA	TRBV19	TRBD1	TRBJ1-6	TGTGCCAGTAGTTTCGACAGGGATTCACCCCTCCACTTT	CASSFDRDSPLHF